This T cell receptor (beta chain) originates from a study of T cell repertoires in cytomegalovirus infection. TCRdb re-called the reads with MiXCR, one entry per CDR3 protein. The sample carries about 60,000 distinct CDR3 sequences, 20% recorded once. Whole-study findings and limits: CMV-specific HLA-C-restricted TCR beta clonotypes dominated the ex vivo response.

Details on this clonotype: Its antigen is not known.

The V and J ends lost 4 bases and 1 base, in that order; junction bases with no gene match: 3. The CDR3 extends over 15 amino acids. Germline loops: CDR1 SGHVS, CDR2 FNYEAQ. This material consisted of CD8+ T cells from cultured PBMCs, taken from culture after CMV antigen stimulation. The rearrangement joins TRBV7-6 to TRBJ2-2; TRBD1 matches 7 bases. This sequence was found in a human donor in good health (CMV status not recorded). Some clones in this sample may be carry-over from other donors' samples. Here the CDR3 DNA reads TGTGCCAGCAGCTCTAGACAGGGGAACACCGGGGAGCTGTTTTTT. Translation: CASSSRQGNTGELFF. The entire variable domain, with the rest obtained from reference TRBV7-6 and TRBJ2-2, is as follows: GAGVSQSPRYKVTKRGQDVALRCDPISGHVSLYWYRQALGQGPEFLTYFNYEAQQDKSGLPNDRFSAERPEGSISTLTIQRTEQRDSAMYRCASSSRQGNTGELFFGEGSRLTVL.